These T cell receptor beta chains were read from a single sample in a study of blood T cell repertoires in COVID-19. Produced via immunoSEQ multiplex PCR; TCRdb's table is partial and in-frame only. Of some 320,000 clones in the sample, almost 85% were seen once. The specimen was peripheral blood. The receptors shown here come from a human donor in a cohort sampled during active COVID-19. CDR3s include the opening cysteine and the closing phenylalanine or tryptophan. The order of the fields is J gene, D gene, V gene, clone size, CDR3 protein, CDR3 DNA. The D gene is left open where the match is weak. Only some rows state a clone size, as once, few, many or a class for expanded clones.

TRBJ1-4 | - | TRBV5-4 | - | CASQGDNGEKLFF | TGTGCCTCCCAAGGGGATAATGGTGAAAAACTGTTTTTT
TRBJ2-3 | - | TRBV14 | - | CASSLSGDTQYF | TGTGCCAGCAGCCTGAGCGGAGATACGCAGTATTTT
TRBJ2-2 | - | TRBV19 | once | CASSPPRTANTGELFF | TGTGCCAGTAGTCCCCCGCGCACAGCGAACACCGGGGAGCTGTTTTTT
TRBJ1-1 | - | TRBV6-5 | - | CASSNRHTEAFF | TGTGCCAGCAGCAATCGACACACAGAAGCTTTCTTT
TRBJ1-6 | - | TRBV30 | - | CAWSVRRDSPLHF | TGTGCCTGGAGTGTACGGAGGGATTCACCCCTCCACTTT
TRBJ2-4 | - | TRBV7-9 | - | CASVAIPQNIQYF | TGTGCCAGCGTCGCGATCCCCCAAAACATTCAGTACTTC
TRBJ2-4 | TRBD2 | TRBV4-2 | few | CASSPGAGGNIQYF | TGTGCCAGCAGCCCAGGGGCGGGAGGAAACATTCAGTACTTC
TRBJ2-1 | TRBD2 | TRBV2 | - | CASSERAGGNEQFF | TGTGCCAGCAGTGAAAGAGCGGGGGGGAATGAGCAGTTCTTC
TRBJ2-1 | - | TRBV29-1 | - | CSVGRNEQFF | TGCAGCGTGGGGCGTAATGAGCAGTTCTTC
TRBJ1-3 | - | TRBV7-9 | - | CASDPDRSSGNTIYF | TGTGCCAGCGATCCTGACAGGTCCTCTGGAAACACCATATATTTT
TRBJ1-2 | TRBD1 | TRBV18 | - | CASSQLIGGDGYTF | TGTGCCAGCTCACAGTTAATAGGGGGCGATGGCTACACCTTC
TRBJ2-1 | TRBD1 | TRBV5-6 | - | CASSLLDRGNNEQFF | TGTGCCAGCAGCTTGCTAGACAGGGGGAACAATGAGCAGTTCTTC
TRBJ2-3 | - | TRBV27 | - | CASSPTVGTSTDTQYF | TGTGCCAGCAGTCCCACAGTAGGCACTAGCACAGATACGCAGTATTTT
TRBJ1-5 | - | TRBV5-1 | - | CASQAGSNQPQHF | TGCGCCTCCCAGGCGGGTAGCAATCAGCCCCAGCATTTT
TRBJ1-2 | TRBD1 | TRBV18 | - | CASSPRQGEGYTF | TGTGCCAGCTCACCTCGACAGGGAGAAGGCTACACCTTC
TRBJ1-1 | TRBD1 | TRBV6-5 | - | CASRGTDTEAFF | TGTGCCAGCAGGGGGACAGACACTGAAGCTTTCTTT
TRBJ2-7 | TRBD1 | TRBV10-1 | - | CASSVGTGVQNEQYF | TGCGCCAGCAGCGTCGGGACAGGGGTCCAGAACGAGCAGTACTTC
TRBJ2-1 | - | TRBV19 | - | CASSISSYNEQFF | TGTGCCAGTAGTATCAGTTCCTACAATGAGCAGTTCTTC